This TCR beta chain was captured by sequencing in a study of cytomegalovirus exposure and HLA in healthy donors. The study drew the donors from its approximately 120-subject validation cohort, separate from the approximately 690-subject first cohort. On this clone itself: What it binds is unknown.

Overall study findings and caveats: First-cohort TCR clusters tended to co-occur in the 90 to 150 validation repertoires, a later analysis found. Most TCR sequences showed up rarely, but some public TCRs showed up in many donors. Under in vitro conditions, a few CMV-associated chains were confirmed as specific for CMV antigens.

CDR3 length: 15 residues. Looked up from germline, CDR1 is MNHNS and CDR2 is SASEGT. The V gene end was trimmed by 5 bases and the J gene end by 1 base; junction bases not matched to a gene: 5. Only in-frame clones appear in the TCRdb table, and some are missing; sequencing was by immunoSEQ multiplex PCR. The table lists about 79,000 clones, approximately 93% of them singletons. The receptor's source is a woman in her twenties or thirties in good health and CMV-seronegative. The sequenced sample consisted of PBMCs. The chain couples TRBV6-1 to TRBJ2-7; 10 bases fit TRBD1. CDR3 bases: TGTGCCAGCAGTTCTCGGACAGGGGGGTCCTACGAGCAGTACTTC. It yields the protein CASSSRTGGSYEQYF.